Below are 31 T cell receptor beta chains sequenced from a single sample in a study of CD8 T cells in ankylosing spondylitis. A single record per CDR3 protein comes from TCRdb applying MiXCR to the 5' RACE reads. The profile covers some 150,000 distinct CDR3 sequences, with more than 40% appearing a single time and 13% to 15% taken by the ten largest. The sequenced sample was synovial fluid, either unsorted or a sorted T cell fraction (not recorded which). The receptors shown here come from a male donor with ankylosing spondylitis.

In this sample, this clonotype turned up a few times. V and J are TRBV10-3 and TRBJ1-5; D gene unclear. This CDR3 contains 16 residues. V was cut by 4 bases and J by 5 bases, with 18 bases left in between. Germline CDR1 reads ENHRY; CDR2 reads SYGVKD. The CDR3 spells CAISAGNQFVDQPQHF. CDR3 nucleotides: TGTGCCATCAGTGCTGGGAACCAGTTTGTCGATCAGCCCCAGCATTTT.

Only a few counts were recorded for this clonotype. The chain recombines TRBV6-1 with TRBJ1-2; D is undetermined. Germline CDR1 MNHNS, CDR2 SASEGT. The CDR3 extends over 13 amino acids. V lost 0 bases and J 7 bases, leaving 9 bases between the germline ends. DNA of the CDR3: TGTGCCAGCAGTGAAGCCGTAAGCAGTGGCTACACCTTC. This sequence encodes CASSEAVSSGYTF.

V gene TRBV11-2 combines with J gene TRBJ2-1; 8 bases are shared with TRBD2. The CDR3 has 17 amino acids. Germline loops: CDR1 SGHAT, CDR2 FQNNGV. J gave up 1 base and V 0 bases, and 5 bases lay outside the gene matches. The CDR3 reads CASSLDDGGASYNEQFF. The CDR3 DNA reads TGTGCCAGCAGCTTAGATGACGGGGGGGCTTCCTACAATGAGCAGTTCTTC.

The rearrangement uses TRBV11-2 and TRBJ2-7, with D perhaps matching TRBD2 (7 bases). Germline V gene lookup returns CDR1 SGHAT and CDR2 FQNNGV. Between the trimmed V and J ends, which lost 4 bases and 6 bases, there was a span of 28 bases. CDR3 length: 18 amino acids. CDR3 nucleotide sequence: TGTGCCAGCAGCTCAAATAGGGGGTGGCCTAGCGGAACCGGCGAGCAGTACTTC. Translation: CASSSNRGWPSGTGEQYF.

The V gene is TRBV11-3, the J gene TRBJ2-7; 8 bases align to TRBD1. The ends lost 5 bases at V and 3 bases at J; junction bases unmatched: 9. The CDR3 covers 15 residues. Per germline, CDR1 SGHNT and CDR2 YENEEA. CDR3 sequence: CASSPRTGRDYEQYF. The CDR3, as DNA: TGTGCCAGCAGCCCCCGGACAGGGAGAGACTACGAGCAGTACTTC.

The CDR3 loop reads CASSLRTPTYEQYF. As DNA, the CDR3 is TGTGCCAGCAGCCTCCGGACACCCACCTACGAGCAGTACTTC. V gene TRBV6-1 combines with J gene TRBJ2-7, with D possibly matching TRBD1 (5 bases). This CDR3 has 14 amino acids. The V end was cut by 6 bases, the J end by 2 bases, with 14 bases between. Germline assignment: CDR1 MNHNS and CDR2 SASEGT.

This clonotype was detected ten times or more. This sequence joins TRBV23-1 and TRBJ2-5; D may be TRBD2 (5 bases). TRBV23-1 is assigned to the ORF class and has an uncertain function. This CDR3 is built from 17 residues. Trimming cost V 0 bases and J 5 bases, with 19 bases left between them. The CDR3 region has the DNA TGCGCCAGCAGTCAATCATCCCGGACCCCTTGGAGGGAGACCCAGTACTTC. Amino acid sequence: CASSQSSRTPWRETQYF.

This chain uses TRBV5-1 with TRBJ2-1, with 7 nucleotides matching TRBD1. CDR3 length equals 14 residues. The germline V gene encodes CDR1 SGHRS and CDR2 YFSETQ. The V and J ends lost 4 bases and 6 bases, in that order; junction bases with no gene match: 7. The CDR3 coding sequence is TGCGCCAGCAGCATGTGGGACAGCAGCAATGAGCAGTTCTTC. This gives the protein CASSMWDSSNEQFF.

This clonotype was counted between two and nine times. V usage is TRBV29-1 and J usage is TRBJ1-2; D might be TRBD1 (5 bases). Germline V gene lookup returns CDR1 SQVTM and CDR2 ANQGSEA. The CDR3 consists of 11 residues. The V and J ends lost 4 bases and 5 bases respectively, with 8 bases between them. The CDR3 DNA follows: TGCAGCGTTGCGGGGGATTATGGCTACACCTTC. As protein: CSVAGDYGYTF. Using reference TRBV29-1 and TRBJ1-2 for the parts outside the CDR3, the full variable domain is SAVISQKPSRDICQRGTSLTIQCQVDSQVTMMFWYRQQPGQSLTLIATANQGSEATYESGFVIDKFPISRPNLTFSTLTVSNMSPEDSSIYLCSVAGDYGYTFGSGTRLTVV.

This clonotype was seen a few times. The chain couples TRBV20-1 to TRBJ2-1; D not resolved. V was pared by 5 bases and J by 0 bases, with 11 bases between. The CDR3 consists of 14 residues. Germline CDR1 and CDR2: DFQATT and SNEGSKA (reference sequence). CDR3 sequence: CSALPVSSYNEQFF. For the CDR3, the DNA is TGCAGTGCTCTACCAGTGAGCTCCTACAATGAGCAGTTCTTC.

CDR3 sequence reads: CASSLGQLTDTQYF. CDR3 coding DNA: TGTGCCAGCAGTTTAGGCCAGCTCACAGATACGCAGTATTTT. The chain carries TRBV12-3 or TRBV12-4 and TRBJ2-3, with D uncertain. The CDR3 is 14 residues long. V lost 1 base, J lost 2 bases, and 7 bases lay in between.

V usage is TRBV28 and J usage is TRBJ2-7; TRBD2 matches at 9 bases. V dropped 2 bases and J dropped 3; count of bases not matched to a gene: 5. The CDR3 is 15 amino acids. Per germline, CDR1 MDHEN and CDR2 SYDVKM. The chain's CDR3 is CASSLILAGNYEQYF. The CDR3 bases are TGTGCCAGCAGTTTAATACTAGCGGGTAACTACGAGCAGTACTTC.

The genes are TRBV11-3 and TRBJ2-1; 7 positions match TRBD2. CDR3 size: 15 residues. J gave up 1 base and V 3 bases, and 3 bases lay outside the gene matches. Germline assignment: CDR1 SGHNT and CDR2 YENEEA. The CDR3 DNA reads as TGTGCCAGCAGCTTCGAGGGAGGGTCCTACAATGAGCAGTTCTTC. Protein: CASSFEGGSYNEQFF.

The rearrangement uses TRBV4-1 and TRBJ2-1; the D is unclear. Trimming cost V 2 bases and J 3 bases, with 8 bases left between them. CDR3 length equals 14 residues. Germline V gene sequence: CDR1 MGHRA, CDR2 YSYEKL. CDR3 region: CASSQPSNYNEQFF. As DNA, the CDR3 is TGCGCCAGCAGCCAACCCTCCAACTACAATGAGCAGTTCTTC.

This clonotype came up many times. The rearrangement links TRBV29-1 to TRBJ2-5, with D possibly TRBD1 on 6 matching bases. V gave up 1 base and J gave up 4 bases, with 10 bases separating them. CDR1 and CDR2 from the germline V gene are SQVTM and ANQGSEA. This CDR3 is 13 amino acids long. The CDR3 loop is CSVEGGLVETQYF. The CDR3 coding sequence is TGCAGCGTTGAAGGGGGGCTCGTAGAGACCCAGTACTTC.

This clonotype was observed a handful of times. The rearrangement uses TRBV6-1 and TRBJ1-1; D ambiguous. This CDR3 comprises 14 residues. V shed 6 bases and J shed 4 bases, with 15 bases lying between them. The germline V gene encodes CDR1 MNHNS and CDR2 SASEGT. In DNA form, the CDR3 reads TGTGCCAGCAGATCCCTGGGCGGGAGCACTGAAGCTTTCTTT. This translates into CASRSLGGSTEAFF.

In its sample, this clonotype was seen many times. This CDR3 reads CASSPVDSGRAGETQYF. DNA of the CDR3: TGTGCCAGCAGCCCAGTTGACAGCGGGAGGGCCGGAGAGACCCAGTACTTC. The gene calls are TRBV9 and TRBJ2-5; TRBD2 aligns across 10 bases. CDR3 size: 17 residues. Losses at the gene ends were 4 bases for V and 4 bases for J; bases not matched to a gene: 13. The germline V gene has CDR1 SGDLS and CDR2 YYNGEE. The full variable domain, completed using reference TRBV9 and TRBJ2-5, is DSGVTQTPKHLITATGQRVTLRCSPRSGDLSVYWYQQSLDQGLQFLIQYYNGEERAKGNILERFSAQQFPDLHSELNLSSLELGDSALYFCASSPVDSGRAGETQYFGPGTRLLVL.

The sample holds many counts of this clonotype. The CDR3 here is CAWSNRTPQETQYF. The CDR3 DNA sequence: TGTGCCTGGAGCAACAGGACGCCACAAGAGACCCAGTACTTC. The rearrangement uses TRBV30 and TRBJ2-5, with a possible D match to TRBD1 (5 bases). Trimming removed 3 bases from V and 2 bases from J, with 13 bases in between. This CDR3 has 14 amino acids. Germline values: CDR1 GTSNPN, CDR2 SVGIG (reference sequence).

This clonotype was seen only a few times. V usage is TRBV9 and J usage is TRBJ2-1, with D perhaps TRBD2 (6 bases). Germline values: CDR1 SGDLS, CDR2 YYNGEE. This CDR3 comprises 15 residues. Trimming pared 0 bases from V and 4 bases from J, leaving 11 bases between. CDR3 DNA: TGTGCCAGCAGCGTAGTGCCAGCGGGTTACAATGAGCAGTTCTTC. It yields the protein CASSVVPAGYNEQFF.

V and J are TRBV10-3 and TRBJ2-5; 10 bases are a match to TRBD1. Germline V gene data show CDR1 as ENHRY and CDR2 as SYGVKD. The CDR3 has 16 amino acids. V was clipped by 4 bases and J by 4 bases; unmatched bases: 9. Written as DNA, the CDR3 is TGTGCCATCAGTGCCAGGAGGGGACAGGGGAGAGAGACCCAGTACTTC. Amino acid sequence: CAISARRGQGRETQYF.

V gene TRBV4-2 combines with J gene TRBJ2-7, with 8 positions matching TRBD2. This CDR3 spans 16 amino acids. Trimming at V came to 0 bases and at J to 4 bases, leaving 8 bases not matched to a gene. In germline, CDR1 is LGHNA, CDR2 YNFKEQ. In DNA form, the CDR3 reads TGTGCCAGCAGCCAAGATTCTGGGACGGGAGGGTACGAGCAGTACTTC. It codes for CASSQDSGTGGYEQYF.

V is TRBV24-1 and J is TRBJ1-5; tentative D call: TRBD1 (6 bases). The germline V gene encodes CDR1 KGHDR and CDR2 SFDVKD. V was clipped by 1 base and J by 5 bases, with 8 bases between them. The length of the CDR3 is 14 residues. The CDR3 reads CATSDFAGDQPQHF. CDR3 nucleotides: TGTGCCACCAGTGATTTCGCAGGGGATCAGCCCCAGCATTTT.

The chain employs TRBV12-3 or TRBV12-4 and TRBJ2-3; TRBD1 matches 8 bases. The V segment lost 5 bases and the J segment 3 bases; nucleotides outside the gene matches: 13. The CDR3 covers 17 residues. CDR3 nucleotides: TGTGCCAGCAGTCCTAAGACGGGGACAGGAGAAACAGATACGCAGTATTTT. This codes for CASSPKTGTGETDTQYF.

The CDR3 protein is CASSSGVLEQYF. The DNA for the CDR3 is TGTGCCAGCAGCTCAGGGGTCCTCGAGCAGTACTTC. J is TRBJ2-7 and V is TRBV7-9; D might be TRBD1 (6 bases). Trimming left V 4 bases short and J 6 bases short, with 10 bases between. The germline CDR1 and CDR2 sequences are SEHNR and FQNEAQ (reference sequence). The CDR3 length is 12 residues. Full variable domain (remainder filled in from reference TRBV7-9 and TRBJ2-7): DTGVSQNPRHKITKRGQNVTFRCDPISEHNRLYWYRQTLGQGPEFLTYFQNEAQLEKSRLLSDRFSAERPKGSFSTLEIQRTEQGDSAMYLCASSSGVLEQYFGPGTRLTVT.

A few counts support this clonotype. This CDR3 reads CSARDRSRVSYNSPLHF. The CDR3 region has the DNA TGCAGTGCTAGAGATCGGTCCAGGGTTTCCTATAATTCACCCCTCCACTTT. V and J are TRBV20-1 and TRBJ1-6; possible D gene TRBD1, 5 bases. The germline V gene encodes CDR1 DFQATT and CDR2 SNEGSKA (reference sequence). The CDR3 contains 17 residues. V lost 0 bases to trimming and J lost 1 base, with 13 bases between them.

This sequence joins TRBV7-9 and TRBJ1-1; D may be TRBD1 (5 bases). CDR3 length equals 15 residues. V dropped 5 bases and J dropped 6 bases, with 19 bases sitting between them. Germline V lookup: CDR1 SEHNR, CDR2 FQNEAQ (reference sequence). CDR3 amino acids: CASSPPLGRVAEAFF. The CDR3 bases are TGTGCCAGCAGCCCCCCCCTCGGCAGGGTCGCTGAAGCTTTCTTT. Combining the CDR3 with reference TRBV7-9 and TRBJ1-1 gives the whole variable domain DTGVSQNPRHKITKRGQNVTFRCDPISEHNRLYWYRQTLGQGPEFLTYFQNEAQLEKSRLLSDRFSAERPKGSFSTLEIQRTEQGDSAMYLCASSPPLGRVAEAFFGQGTRLTVV.

The rearrangement joins TRBV27 to TRBJ2-7; 9 nucleotides match TRBD1. The V gene end was trimmed by 10 bases and the J gene end by 7 bases; junction bases not matched to a gene: 8. Germline V gene sequence: CDR1 MNHEY, CDR2 SMNVEV (reference sequence). The CDR3 spans 12 residues. The DNA for the CDR3 is TGTGCCACGACAGGGGGTCGTGGAGAGCAGTACTTC. It is translated as CATTGGRGEQYF.

The chain combines TRBV7-3 with TRBJ2-2; 7 positions match TRBD1. This CDR3 has 15 amino acids. CDR1 and CDR2 (germline): SGHTA, FQGTGA. Losses at the gene ends were 5 bases for V and 1 base for J; bases not matched to a gene: 4. Written as DNA, the CDR3 is TGTGCCAGCAGCGCCCGGGACAGGAACACCGGGGAGCTGTTTTTT. This codes for CASSARDRNTGELFF.

The rearrangement uses TRBV2 and TRBJ2-7; 11 positions match TRBD2. The CDR3 runs 18 residues. CDR1 and CDR2 (germline): SNHLY, FYNNEI. With 7 bases clipped from V and 4 bases from J, the junction kept 18 bases outside the gene matches. CDR3 nucleotides: TGTGCCAGCACCTCCCCGACTAGCGGGGCACGCCTAGGGTACGAGCAGTACTTC. This gives the protein CASTSPTSGARLGYEQYF.

This clonotype was seen repeatedly, ten times or more. The V and J genes are TRBV2 and TRBJ2-5; D is uncertain. V lost 3 bases and J lost 5, with 4 bases in between. CDR1 and CDR2 from the germline V gene are SNHLY and FYNNEI. This CDR3 has 11 amino acids. CDR3 loop: CASSEWETQYF. The CDR3, as DNA: TGTGCCAGCAGTGAGTGGGAGACCCAGTACTTC.

The chain recombines TRBV5-1 with TRBJ2-4; D assignment may be TRBD1 or TRBD2 (5 bases each). V was shortened by 0 bases and J by 6 bases, with 13 bases between the two germline ends. This CDR3 is built from 15 residues. CDR1 SGHRS and CDR2 YFSETQ come from the germline V gene. CDR3 sequence reads: CASSLVGTPGNIQYF. Written as DNA, the CDR3 is TGCGCCAGCAGCTTGGTAGGGACCCCTGGAAACATTCAGTACTTC.